Detailed here is one T cell receptor beta chain. The sample is drawn from a study of blood T cell repertoires in COVID-19. The assay was immunoSEQ multiplex PCR, and TCRdb's table has in-frame clones only and misses some. The sample records a few hundred thousand clones, 70% to 90% being singletons. Recruits, aged about 18 to 89 years, lived in 20 to 30 US areas. Participant-reported clinical history was the basis for cohort assignment. Two negative PCRs, clearance, or symptom resolution characterized the recovered Cohort 3 donors. Sequenced sample: PBMCs or T cells enriched from blood (not recorded which). The clonotype originates from a woman in her thirties who had recovered from COVID-19.

CDR3 protein: CASSVGSAQRETQYF. The DNA for the CDR3 is TGTGCCAGCAGCGTAGGCTCGGCCCAGCGGGAGACCCAGTACTTC. This chain uses TRBV9 with TRBJ2-5, with a possible D match to TRBD2 (5 bases). The CDR3 has 15 residues. Germline V lookup: CDR1 SGDLS, CDR2 YYNGEE. Trimming shortened V by 0 bases and J by 5 bases, and 14 bases separated the two germline ends.